The present T cell receptor beta chain was sequenced within a study of vaccination and CD4 T cells after COVID-19. Study background: Stimuli were overlapping spike peptide pools of SARS-CoV-2 and three common cold coronaviruses (HCoV-NL63, HCoV-OC43, HCoV-229E).

For this clonotype: Its specificity is unknown.

Sequencing of cultured CD4+ T cell DNA used the Oncomine TCR Beta short-read assay. Someone extracted genomic DNA from cultured CD4+ T cells. One entry per CDR3 protein results from TCRdb running MiXCR on the PCR reads. The data hold more than 9,000 distinct CDR3 sequences, with around 21% observed a single time. As for treatment: approximately nine-day PBMC culture with coronavirus spike peptide pools or control peptides (ViraFEST assay). ViraFEST enlarged antigen-specific T cell populations with peptide pools and afterwards sequenced TCRs. The receptor's source is a human donor who received a COVID-19 vaccine. This specimen was CD4+ T cells from blood, cultured in vitro, taken before SARS-CoV-2 vaccination.

CDR3 nucleotides: TGTGCCACCAGCAGAGATTTTAGCAGGGACTATGGCTACACCTTC. Translating it yields CATSRDFSRDYGYTF. The chain uses TRBV15 and TRBJ1-2; tentative D call: TRBD1 (5 bases). Germline CDR1 LNHNV, CDR2 YYDKDF (reference sequence). The CDR3 is 15 amino acids. V lost 0 bases, J lost 3 bases, and 11 bases lay in between.